The sequence of this T cell receptor (beta chain) was determined in a study of human T cells and chemical hapten exposure. CDR1 and CDR2 from the germline V gene are MDHEN and SYDVKM. The CDR3 sequence is 13 residues long. V trimming: 5 bases; J trimming: 4 bases; junction bases outside the gene matches: 2. The sample holds a few counts of this clonotype. Time point described: patch test 3, about 24 weeks after DPC sensitization. Noted treatment: therapeutic diphenylcyclopropenone sensitization with weekly scalp DPC. Authors' data handling: A per-sample median of around 100,000 TCRs was observed, with a range of about 23,224 to 750,000. TCRdb redid the calling of the RACE reads with MiXCR, one entry per CDR3 protein. Clone size and V and J calls follow TCRdb, not the original study. The sample includes tens of thousands of distinct CDR3 sequences, 9.5% to 15% of them seen just once.

This sequence joins TRBV28 and TRBJ2-3; 8 positions match TRBD1. This receptor was identified in a man aged 30-40 years with alopecia areata. Some clones in this sample may be carry-over from other donors' samples. Sample: whole blood, taken in connection with sensitization to the hapten diphenylcyclopropenone (DPC). CDR3 region: CASSKQGADTQYF. The CDR3 DNA sequence: TGTGCCAGCAGTAAACAGGGGGCAGATACGCAGTATTTT.